The 13 T cell receptor beta chains in this list originate from one sample, sequenced in a study of tumor-infiltrating lymphocytes in primary liver carcinoma. Using a constant-region primer together with ProtoScript II reverse transcriptase, TCR beta cDNA was made from approximately 500 ng of total RNA. The TCR beta library was amplified through three nested multiplex PCR rounds in a modified ARM-PCR procedure. With TRBV1-TRBV30 forward primers and a C-beta reverse primer, the first two PCR rounds were run for roughly 9 cycles each. Using its own MiXCR run on the multiplex PCR reads, TCRdb lists one record per CDR3 protein. The sample has more than 95,000 distinct CDR3 sequences, approximately 78% seen once; the top ten hold approximately 18%. Co-extraction yielded RNA and DNA from roughly 20-30 mg of unsorted bulk tissue. The source material was liver tumor tissue from sampling region 3. The sample's subset: tumor region T3, left-lateral pole. The receptors originated from a man between 40 and 49 years old with primary liver carcinoma and hepatitis B virus infection.

Only a few counts were recorded for this clonotype. It may be a read error: a sequence one base away is much more abundant. Since no conserved phenylalanine or tryptophan closes the CDR3, a read error is the likely cause. The chain carries TRBV7-8 and TRBJ2-3; weak D call: TRBD1 (6 bases). CDR3 length: 14 residues. V dropped 4 bases and J dropped 3 bases, with 11 bases sitting between them. Germline loops: CDR1 SGHVS, CDR2 FQNEAQ. CDR3 in DNA: TGTGCCAGCAGCTCAGGGGCAGGGACAGATACGCAGTATCTT. Translating it yields CASSSGAGTDTQYL.

On this clonotype itself: A much larger clone sits a single nucleotide away, making a read error possible. The chain recombines TRBV28 with TRBJ2-3; 9 nucleotides align to TRBD1. The CDR3 sequence is 15 residues long. Trimming took 4 bases from V and 5 from J; bases not matched to a gene: 7. CDR1 MDHEN and CDR2 SYDVKM come from the germline V gene. Here the CDR3 DNA reads TGTGCCAGCAGTTCTCAACAGGGGGCGGGAGATACGCAGTATTTT. Protein sequence: CASSSQQGAGDTQYF.

Notes on this clonotype: A read error may account for a junction end that differs from germline. The V call is TRBV7-9, the J call TRBJ2-1, with 11 bases aligning to TRBD2. The CDR3 extends over 19 amino acids. Germline V gives CDR1 SEHNR, CDR2 FQNEAQ (reference sequence). For the CDR3, the DNA is TGTCCCAGTAGCACCTCACACGGGACTAGCGGATACTCCTACAATGAGCAGTTCTTC. Protein sequence: CPSSTSHGTSGYSYNEQFF. The full variable domain, in which reference TRBV7-9 and TRBJ2-1 provide the parts outside the CDR3, is DTGVSQNPRHKITKRGQNVTFRCDPISEHNRLYWYRQTLGQGPEFLTYFQNEAQLEKSRLLSDRFSAERPKGSFSTLEIQRTEQGDSAMYLCPSSTSHGTSGYSYNEQFFGPGTRLTVL.

This clonotype counts as medium-sized. The chain joins TRBV4-1 to TRBJ2-2, with D tentatively TRBD1 or TRBD2 (5 bases each). The germline V and J ends were trimmed by 5 bases and 3 bases, with 10 bases remaining between them. Germline V lookup: CDR1 MGHRA, CDR2 YSYEKL. This CDR3 has 14 residues. The CDR3 protein is CASSKQGDTGELFF. The CDR3 nucleotides read TGCGCCAGCAGCAAGCAGGGAGACACCGGGGAGCTGTTTTTT.

This clonotype was detected ten times or more. The gene calls are TRBV5-1 and TRBJ2-7; D is possibly TRBD1 or TRBD2 (5 bases each). CDR3 length: 14 residues. Germline-derived CDR1 and CDR2 are SGHRS and YFSETQ. The ends were cut back, 2 bases at V and 5 bases at J, with 14 bases in the middle. The CDR3 DNA reads as TGCGCCAGCAGCTTATCGGGGCTAGCAAACGAGCAGTACTTC. Its translation: CASSLSGLANEQYF.

In regard to this clonotype: One end of the junction varies from germline; a read error may be responsible. The chain carries TRBV29-1 and TRBJ2-1, with D hard to call. The germline V gene has CDR1 SQVTM and CDR2 ANQGSEA. The CDR3 loop spans 16 amino acids. The CDR3 region is CSVDLLDGTSYNEQLF. CDR3 bases: TGCAGCGTTGATCTTCTGGACGGCACCTCCTACAATGAGCAGCTCTTC.

Worth noting for this clonotype: A much bigger clone sits one base away, suggesting this may be a read error. The gene calls are TRBV24-1 and TRBJ2-6; unclear D gene. The germline CDR1 and CDR2 sequences are KGHDR and SFDVKD. V lost 3 bases to trimming and J lost 5 bases, with 10 bases between them. The CDR3 covers 15 residues. CDR3 residues: CATSDVTPRANVLTF. In nucleotides, the CDR3 is TGTGCCACCAGTGATGTGACACCTAGGGCCAACGTCCTGACTTTC.

Concerning this clonotype itself: Relative to the germline gene, one junction end is altered; a read error may explain this. J is TRBJ2-2 and V is TRBV6-2 or TRBV6-3; D uncertain. Germline assignment: CDR1 MNHEY and CDR2 SVGEGT. This CDR3 spans 12 amino acids. CDR3: CASSSYTVELFF. CDR3 DNA: TGTGCCAGCAGCTCGTACACCGTGGAGCTGTTTTTT.

For this clonotype: As the CDR3 is not closed by the conserved phenylalanine or tryptophan, this likely results from a read error. The rearrangement uses TRBV29-1 and TRBJ1-1; D may be TRBD1 (6 bases). The CDR3 runs 14 residues. In germline, CDR1 is SQVTM, CDR2 ANQGSEA. This chain's CDR3 is CSVARGGVNTEAFS. The CDR3 bases are TGTAGCGTCGCCAGAGGGGGGGTGAACACTGAAGCTTTCTCT.

The genes are TRBV20-1 and TRBJ2-3; D is unclear. This CDR3 has 15 residues. Trimming pared 1 base from V and 2 bases from J, leaving 13 bases between. CDR1 is DFQATT, CDR2 SNEGSKA, per germline (reference sequence). The CDR3 loop is CSARGGTGLTDTQYF. CDR3 sequence (DNA): TGCAGTGCTAGAGGGGGAACGGGTCTCACAGATACGCAGTATTTT.

About this clonotype: A single base separates this from a much larger clone, so it may be a read error. The chain is built from TRBV7-3 and TRBJ1-2, with 10 bases identical to TRBD1. Germline V lookup: CDR1 SGHTA, CDR2 FQGTGA. The CDR3 has 13 residues. CDR3 DNA sequence: TGTGTCAGCAGCCCGACAGGGGGCTCTGGCTACACCTTC. Protein product: CVSSPTGGSGYTF.

The chain carries TRBV29-1 and TRBJ2-1, with 10 bases matching TRBD1. With V trimmed by 6 bases and J by 15 bases, 17 bases remained unmatched. The CDR3 contains 14 residues. The germline gives CDR1 SQVTM, CDR2 ANQGSEA. The CDR3 is CSVDGTGVSNEWFF. Here the CDR3 DNA reads TGCAGCGTCGACGGGACAGGGGTGAGCAATGAGTGGTTCTTC.

This clonotype has only one observation. The junction differs from germline at one of its ends, possibly a read error. The chain has TRBV14 and TRBJ1-1, with a weak D call TRBD1 (5 bases). CDR3 length: 16 residues. Germline V lookup: CDR1 SGHDN, CDR2 FVKESK. The CDR3 DNA follows: TGTGCCAGTAGCCGGGGACCGGAGAGAATGAACACTGAAGCTTTCTTT. Translating it yields CASSRGPERMNTEAFF.